This T cell receptor (beta chain) stems from a study of T-cell memory formation after mild COVID-19. TCRdb used MiXCR to reprocess the 5' RACE reads, holding one entry per CDR3 protein. The data show roughly 370,000 distinct CDR3 sequences, more than 15% seen once. Per the germline V gene, CDR1 is SGHDT and CDR2 is YYEEEE. The V gene end was trimmed by 4 bases and the J gene end by 8 bases; junction bases not matched to a gene: 11. The CDR3 sequence is 16 residues long. The sequence was obtained from a man between 18 and 35 years old who had mild COVID-19 (a few samples of this study predate the infection). Cell type and time point are not known. Sequenced: PBMCs or a T cell subset sorted from them (not recorded which). The chain is built from TRBV5-6 and TRBJ2-1; 11 bases are a match to TRBD2. CDR3: CASSPPTSGAGDEQFF. DNA for the CDR3: TGTGCCAGCAGCCCACCGACTAGCGGGGCTGGGGATGAGCAGTTCTTC.